This is a list of T cell receptor beta chains from one sample in a study of neoadjuvant anti-PD-1 for oral cavity cancer. Assay: immunoSEQ multiplex PCR; the TCRdb copy retains only in-frame clones and omits some. The table has some 70,000 clones, roughly 81% seen once. Specimen: PBMCs, collected after nivolumab (anti-PD-1) treatment. The receptors were gathered from a person aged 35-79 years with oral cavity squamous cell carcinoma. CDR3s include the opening cysteine and the closing phenylalanine or tryptophan. The D gene is left open where the match is weak. Size is omitted from some rows. Given values are once, few, many or a class for expanded clones.

13,TRBD1,NA,TRBJ1-1,TRBV5-4,TGTGCCAGCAGCCTTGACAGGGAGGCTGAAGCTTTCTTT,CASSLDREAEAFF
14,TRBD1,NA,TRBJ2-1,TRBV5-1,TGCGCCAGCAGCGAGGGACAGGGGTCCAATGAGCAGTTCTTC,CASSEGQGSNEQFF
15,NA,NA,TRBJ2-5,TRBV7-8,TGTGCCAGCAGCTTCCCCGATCAGAGGGGGGAGACCCAGTACTTC,CASSFPDQRGETQYF
13,TRBD1,NA,TRBJ2-5,TRBV19,TGTGCCAGTAGTGCCAACAGGGGTACGGGCCAGTACTTC,CASSANRGTGQYF
16,NA,NA,TRBJ1-2,TRBV5-1,TGCGCCAGCAGACTTAATCCAGATATTTCTAACTATGGCTACACCTTC,CASRLNPDISNYGYTF
11,NA,once,TRBJ2-7,TRBV27,TGTGCCACCAGGGGTTCGGGCGAGCAGTACTTC,CATRGSGEQYF
15,NA,once,TRBJ1-3,TRBV5-8,TGTGCCAGCAGCTTGGAGGCGAACTCTGGAAACACCATATATTTT,CASSLEANSGNTIYF
16,NA,NA,TRBJ1-2,TRBV18,TGTGCCAGCTCACCAGGTTCGGGGGCAAGTGGCTACGGCTACACCTTC,CASSPGSGASGYGYTF
15,NA,NA,TRBJ2-2,TRBV6-5,TGTGCCAGCCTACCAACTCTGGTCGACACCGGGGAGCTGTTTTTT,CASLPTLVDTGELFF
17,TRBD1,once,TRBJ2-5,TRBV2,TGTGCCAGCTCCAGGGTCCGGGACAGGGTGGAGAGAGAGACCCAGTACTTC,CASSRVRDRVERETQYF
15,TRBD1,NA,TRBJ1-5,TRBV2,TGTGCCAGCAGCCTAGGGGGGACAGGCGATCAGCCCCAGCATTTT,CASSLGGTGDQPQHF
14,TRBD1,NA,TRBJ1-4,TRBV28,TGTGCCAGCAGTTTGGGACAGATTAATGAAAAACTGTTTTTT,CASSLGQINEKLFF
16,NA,NA,TRBJ2-3,TRBV28,TGTGCCAGCAGTTCCCCGGTCCCGGGGGGCCCAGATACGCAGTATTTT,CASSSPVPGGPDTQYF
12,NA,few,TRBJ2-2,TRBV5-6,TGTGCCAGCAGCTTGATGACCGGGGAGCTGTTTTTT,CASSLMTGELFF
14,TRBD1,few,TRBJ2-7,TRBV6-5,TGTGCCAGCAGTTACAGGGACAGGGAGTACGAGCAGTACTTC,CASSYRDREYEQYF
11,NA,NA,TRBJ2-1,TRBV20-1,TGCAGTGCTAGAAGGGATAATGAGCAGTTCTTC,CSARRDNEQFF
15,TRBD1,NA,TRBJ1-5,TRBV19,TGTGCCAGTAGTATAGTGGGCACAGGGGCCCGGACCCAGCATTTT,CASSIVGTGARTQHF
14,NA,once,TRBJ1-1,TRBV28,TGTGCCACCAGATATTGGCAAACGAACACTGAAGCTTTCTTT,CATRYWQTNTEAFF
15,TRBD1,NA,TRBJ1-5,TRBV6-4,TGTGCCAGCAGTCTGACAGGGGGCCACAATCAGCCCCAGCATTTT,CASSLTGGHNQPQHF
15,TRBD1,NA,TRBJ2-6,TRBV11-2,TGTGCCAGCACCGACAGGGTAACCGGGGCCAACGTCCTGACTTTC,CASTDRVTGANVLTF
13,NA,NA,TRBJ2-7,TRBV14,TGTGCCAGCAGCTACTCTACAGGGACCGAGCAGTACTTC,CASSYSTGTEQYF
16,TRBD2,NA,TRBJ2-7,TRBV5-8,TGTGCCAGCAGCTTGCACCGGCGGGAGGGATCCTACGAGCAGTACTTC,CASSLHRREGSYEQYF
15,TRBD2,NA,TRBJ2-3,TRBV28,TGTGCCAGCAGTCCGGGGGGGCCAGGGGTCGATACGCAGTATTTT,CASSPGGPGVDTQYF
17,TRBD1,NA,TRBJ1-2,TRBV28,TGTGCCAGCAGTACCGAACCCCCGGGACAGGGGTACTATGGCTACACCTTC,CASSTEPPGQGYYGYTF
17,TRBD2,NA,TRBJ2-7,TRBV9,TGTGCCAGCAGCGTAGGGCCGGGGGGGGTAGCGGGAGACGAGCAGTACTTC,CASSVGPGGVAGDEQYF
16,NA,NA,TRBJ1-5,TRBV6-6,TGTGCCAGCAGTGCTACAGGGCTTAATAGCAATCAGCCCCAGCATTTT,CASSATGLNSNQPQHF
18,NA,NA,TRBJ2-6,TRBV4-1,TGCGCCAGCAGCTATAAAAGCGAGGGCCTCTCTGGGGCCAACGTCCTGACTTTC,CASSYKSEGLSGANVLTF
11,NA,NA,TRBJ1-1,TRBV30,TGTGCCTGGAGTGGTCAGAAGGAAGCTTTCTTT,CAWSGQKEAFF
13,NA,NA,TRBJ1-4,TRBV5-4,TGTGCCAGCGGGGCGGCAACTAATGAAAAACTGTTTTTT,CASGAATNEKLFF
12,NA,NA,TRBJ2-1,TRBV10-2,TGCGCCAGCAGCGAAGAGGACAATGAGCAGTTCTTC,CASSEEDNEQFF
17,TRBD2,once,TRBJ2-4,TRBV5-6,TGTGCCAGCAGCTTCGAACTAGCGGGAGGGACGGGAAACATTCAGTACTTC,CASSFELAGGTGNIQYF
15,NA,NA,TRBJ2-2,TRBV5-8,TGTGCCAGCAGCTTGGGGACCAAGAACACCGGGGAGCTGTTTTTT,CASSLGTKNTGELFF
11,NA,once,TRBJ2-2,TRBV6-1,TGTGCCAGCAGCTTCACCGGGGAGCTGTTTTTT,CASSFTGELFF
15,NA,NA,TRBJ2-3,TRBV5-1,TGCGCCAGCAGTTCCTATGGGGGTTTCACAGATACGCAGTATTTT,CASSSYGGFTDTQYF
16,TRBD2,NA,TRBJ2-7,TRBV9,TGTGCCAGCAGCGCCCTCCCTAGCGGGACTACCTTCGAGCAGTACTTC,CASSALPSGTTFEQYF
16,TRBD2,few,TRBJ2-1,TRBV4-1,TGCGCCAGCAGCCGGCCTGGGGCTAGCGGTGGCAATGAGCAGTTCTTC,CASSRPGASGGNEQFF
15,NA,NA,TRBJ2-2,TRBV9,TGTGCCAGCAGCACCCGACTAGTGGGGAGCGGGGAGCTGTTTTTT,CASSTRLVGSGELFF
14,TRBD1,NA,TRBJ1-4,TRBV2,TGTGCCAGCAGTCTACAGGGGGCAGAAGAAAAACTGTTTTTT,CASSLQGAEEKLFF
16,NA,NA,TRBJ2-6,TRBV7-9,TGTGCCAGCAGCTTGGGGACCAACTCTGGGGCCAACGTCCTGACTTTC,CASSLGTNSGANVLTF
15,NA,NA,TRBJ1-5,TRBV6-1,TGTGCCAGCAGTGAAGGGTACCGGGGCCATCAGCCCCAGCATTTT,CASSEGYRGHQPQHF
14,TRBD1,NA,TRBJ2-7,TRBV27,TGTGCCAGCAGTCCGACAGGGCTTGCCTACGAGCAGTACTTC,CASSPTGLAYEQYF
12,NA,NA,TRBJ2-7,TRBV2,TGTGCCAGCAGTGGAGGGGCAGGGGAGCAGTACTTC,CASSGGAGEQYF
15,NA,NA,TRBJ2-5,TRBV18,TGTGCCAGCTCACCACCCCTGCAAGCGCCTGAGACCCAGTACTTC,CASSPPLQAPETQYF
17,TRBD2,NA,TRBJ2-3,TRBV7-8,TGTGCCAGCAGCTTGTACGTCGAGACTAGCGGGAGTGATACGCAGTATTTT,CASSLYVETSGSDTQYF